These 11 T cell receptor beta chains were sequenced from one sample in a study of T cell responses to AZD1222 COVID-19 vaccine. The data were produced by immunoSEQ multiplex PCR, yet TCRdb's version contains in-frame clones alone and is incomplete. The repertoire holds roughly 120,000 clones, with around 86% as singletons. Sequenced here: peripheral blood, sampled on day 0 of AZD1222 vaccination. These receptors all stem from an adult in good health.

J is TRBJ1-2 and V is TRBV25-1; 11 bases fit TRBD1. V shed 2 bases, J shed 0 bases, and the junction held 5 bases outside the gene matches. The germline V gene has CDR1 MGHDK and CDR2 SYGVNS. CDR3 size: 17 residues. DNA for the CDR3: TGTGCCAGCAGTGAAGGGGTGGGACAGGGGGCTAACTATGGCTACACCTTC. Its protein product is CASSEGVGQGANYGYTF.

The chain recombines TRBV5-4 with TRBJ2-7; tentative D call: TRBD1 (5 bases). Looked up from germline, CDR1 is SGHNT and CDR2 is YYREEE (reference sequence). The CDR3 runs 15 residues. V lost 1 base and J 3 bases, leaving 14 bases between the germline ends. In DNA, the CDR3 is TGTGCCAGCAGCTTGTTTTCAGGGTTCGGCTACGAGCAGTACTTC. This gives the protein CASSLFSGFGYEQYF.

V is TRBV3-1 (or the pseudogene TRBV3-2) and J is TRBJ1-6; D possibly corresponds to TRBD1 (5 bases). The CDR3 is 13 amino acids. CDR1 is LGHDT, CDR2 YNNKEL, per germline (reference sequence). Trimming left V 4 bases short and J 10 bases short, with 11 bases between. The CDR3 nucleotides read TGTGCCAGCAGCCCTCCGGGGGAATCACCCCTCCACTTT. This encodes CASSPPGESPLHF.

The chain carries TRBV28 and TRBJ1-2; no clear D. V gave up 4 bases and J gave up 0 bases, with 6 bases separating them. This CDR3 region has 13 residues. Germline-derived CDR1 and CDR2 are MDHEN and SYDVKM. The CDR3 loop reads CASSSGPNYGYTF. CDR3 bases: TGTGCCAGCAGTTCGGGTCCTAACTATGGCTACACCTTC.

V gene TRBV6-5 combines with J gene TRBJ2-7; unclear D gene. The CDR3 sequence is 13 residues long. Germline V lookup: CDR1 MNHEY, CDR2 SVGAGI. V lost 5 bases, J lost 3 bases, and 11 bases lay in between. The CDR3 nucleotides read TGTGCCAGCAGTCCACCCGGCCGCTACGAGCAGTACTTC. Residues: CASSPPGRYEQYF.

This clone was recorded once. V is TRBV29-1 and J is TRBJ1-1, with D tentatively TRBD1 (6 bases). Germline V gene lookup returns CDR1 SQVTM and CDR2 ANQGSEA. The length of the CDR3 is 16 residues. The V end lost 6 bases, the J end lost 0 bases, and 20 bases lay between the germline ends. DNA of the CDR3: TGCAGCGTAGACGGGGGGGCCGGACGGCTGAACACTGAAGCTTTCTTT. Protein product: CSVDGGAGRLNTEAFF.

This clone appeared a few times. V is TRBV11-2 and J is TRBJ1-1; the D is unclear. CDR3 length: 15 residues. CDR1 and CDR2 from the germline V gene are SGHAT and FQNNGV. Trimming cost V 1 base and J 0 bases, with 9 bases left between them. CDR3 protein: CASSLVPGMNTEAFF. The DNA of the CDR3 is TGTGCCAGCAGCTTAGTCCCAGGCATGAACACTGAAGCTTTCTTT.

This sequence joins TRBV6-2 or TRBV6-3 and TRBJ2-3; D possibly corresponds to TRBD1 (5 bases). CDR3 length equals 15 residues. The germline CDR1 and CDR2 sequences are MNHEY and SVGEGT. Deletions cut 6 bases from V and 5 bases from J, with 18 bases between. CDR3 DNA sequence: TGTGCCAGCAGCATCCGACAGTCGAGAGTAGATACGCAGTATTTT. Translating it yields CASSIRQSRVDTQYF.

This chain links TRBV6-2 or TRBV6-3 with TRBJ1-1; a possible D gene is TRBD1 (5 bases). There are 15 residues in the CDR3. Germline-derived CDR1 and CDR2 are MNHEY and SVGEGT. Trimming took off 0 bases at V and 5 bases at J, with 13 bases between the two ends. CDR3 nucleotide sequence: TGTGCCAGCAGTTACTCTAGGGGTTTTCCGACTGAAGCTTTCTTT. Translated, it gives CASSYSRGFPTEAFF.

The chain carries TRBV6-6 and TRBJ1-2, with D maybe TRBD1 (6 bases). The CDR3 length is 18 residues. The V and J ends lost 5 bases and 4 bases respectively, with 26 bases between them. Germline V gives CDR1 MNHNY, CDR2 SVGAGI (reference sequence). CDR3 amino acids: CASSPNLNRAKNLYGYTF. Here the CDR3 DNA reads TGTGCCAGCAGTCCGAACCTGAACAGGGCTAAGAACCTCTATGGCTACACCTTC.

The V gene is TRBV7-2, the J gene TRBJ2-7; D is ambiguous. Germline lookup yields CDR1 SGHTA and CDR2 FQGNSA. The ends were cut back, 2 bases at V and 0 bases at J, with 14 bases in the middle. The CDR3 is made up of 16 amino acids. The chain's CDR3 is CASSLTSAALSYEQYF. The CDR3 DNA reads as TGTGCCAGCAGCTTAACCTCCGCAGCCCTCTCCTACGAGCAGTACTTC.